These T cell receptor beta chains were read from a single sample in a study of T cells in Graves' hyperthyroidism and ophthalmopathy. A single record per CDR3 protein comes from TCRdb applying MiXCR to the multiplex PCR reads. The sample has fewer than 650,000 distinct CDR3 sequences; about 14% are singletons. The sequenced material came from blood. Receptor source: a woman younger than 35 with Graves' ophthalmopathy. Each CDR3 is given with its conserved first and last residue.

V gene	J gene	CDR3 protein
TRBV20-1	TRBJ1-5	CSASVRADQPQHF
TRBV12-3/TRBV12-4	TRBJ2-5	CASRKEETQYF
TRBV28	TRBJ1-5	CASSLGPDHQPQHF
TRBV7-2	TRBJ2-3	CASSSGASTDTQYF
TRBV4-1	TRBJ2-7	CASSQAGGISYEQYF
TRBV2	TRBJ2-7	CASSEIGTSLYKQYF
TRBV20-1	TRBJ2-1	CSASSGSGHEQFF
TRBV11-3	TRBJ1-2	CASSLQENYGYGYTF
TRBV6-2/TRBV6-3	TRBJ2-3	CASSHLLAGVTDTQYF
TRBV6-1	TRBJ1-5	CASSSNRVGGNQPQHF
TRBV28	TRBJ2-3	CAGQGSTDTQYF
TRBV20-1	TRBJ1-1	CSAPTQVRYAEAFF
TRBV7-9	TRBJ2-7	CASSPRGSVWSYEQYF
TRBV7-2	TRBJ1-1	CASSLALPRGRDTEAFF
TRBV20-1	TRBJ2-7	CSATPTSGRGEQYF
TRBV20-1	TRBJ2-7	CSARDRGPYEQYF
TRBV20-1	TRBJ2-5	CSASTGLAEGFRETQYF
TRBV6-1	TRBJ2-7	CASKAALSYEQYF
TRBV7-9	TRBJ1-4	CASSARQGSDPFGEKLFF